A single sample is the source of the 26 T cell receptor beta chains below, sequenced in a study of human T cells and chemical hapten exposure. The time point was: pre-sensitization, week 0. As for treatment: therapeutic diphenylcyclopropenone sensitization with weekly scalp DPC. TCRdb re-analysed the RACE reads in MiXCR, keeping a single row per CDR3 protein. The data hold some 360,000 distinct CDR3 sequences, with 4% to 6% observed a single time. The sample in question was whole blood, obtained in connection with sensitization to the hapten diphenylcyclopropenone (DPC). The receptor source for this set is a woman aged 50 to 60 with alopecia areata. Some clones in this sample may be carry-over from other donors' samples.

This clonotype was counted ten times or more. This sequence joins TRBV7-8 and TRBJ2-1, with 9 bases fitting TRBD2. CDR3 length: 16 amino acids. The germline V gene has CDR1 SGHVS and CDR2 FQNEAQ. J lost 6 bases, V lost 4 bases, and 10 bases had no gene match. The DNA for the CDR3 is TGTGCCAGCAGCTACTCCCCGGGACTAGCAGCCAATGAGCAGTTCTTC. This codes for CASSYSPGLAANEQFF.

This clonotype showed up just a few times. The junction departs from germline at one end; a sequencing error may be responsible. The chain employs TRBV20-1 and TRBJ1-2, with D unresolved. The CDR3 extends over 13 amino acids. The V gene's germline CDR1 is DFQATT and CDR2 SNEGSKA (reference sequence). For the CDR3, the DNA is TGCAGTGCGAGAGCGGGGTTGGTTCATGGCTACACCTTC. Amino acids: CSARAGLVHGYTF.

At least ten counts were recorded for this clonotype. As DNA, the CDR3 is TGTGCCAGCAGCTTAGGGGCGCAGGGCCAAAACATTCAGTACTTC. Protein: CASSLGAQGQNIQYF. The chain couples TRBV7-2 to TRBJ2-4; D perhaps matches TRBD1 (5 bases). Germline CDR1 SGHTA, CDR2 FQGNSA. V lost 1 base and J 5 bases, leaving 12 bases between the germline ends. The CDR3 contains 15 residues.

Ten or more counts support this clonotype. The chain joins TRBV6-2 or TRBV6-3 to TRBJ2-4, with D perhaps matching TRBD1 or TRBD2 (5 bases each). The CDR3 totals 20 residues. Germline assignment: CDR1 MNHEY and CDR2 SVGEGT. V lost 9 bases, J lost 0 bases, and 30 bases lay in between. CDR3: CASSPQGPGPSRLAKNIQYF. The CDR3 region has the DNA TGTGCCAGTTCCCCCCAGGGACCTGGTCCCAGCCGTCTAGCCAAAAACATTCAGTACTTC.

DNA of the CDR3: TGCGCCAGCAGCCAAGCGGCGGACAGGGGCAACACTGAAGCTTTCTTT. This codes for CASSQAADRGNTEAFF. V usage is TRBV4-1 and J usage is TRBJ1-1, with 9 bases aligning to TRBD1. This CDR3 comprises 16 residues. V shed 1 base, J shed 2 bases, and the junction held 5 bases outside the gene matches. The V gene's germline CDR1 is MGHRA and CDR2 YSYEKL.

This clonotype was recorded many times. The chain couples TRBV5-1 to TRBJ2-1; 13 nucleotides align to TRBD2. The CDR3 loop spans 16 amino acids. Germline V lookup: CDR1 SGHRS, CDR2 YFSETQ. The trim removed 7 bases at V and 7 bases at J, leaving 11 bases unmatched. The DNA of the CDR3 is TGCGCCAGCTCTGGACTAGCGGGGGCCCCGGGGAATGAGCAGTTCTTC. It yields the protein CASSGLAGAPGNEQFF.

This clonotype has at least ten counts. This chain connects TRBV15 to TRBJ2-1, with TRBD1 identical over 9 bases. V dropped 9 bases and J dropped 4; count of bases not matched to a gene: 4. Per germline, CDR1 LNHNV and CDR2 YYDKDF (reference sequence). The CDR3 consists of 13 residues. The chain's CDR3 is CATTGTGYNEQFF. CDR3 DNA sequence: TGTGCCACTACCGGGACAGGGTACAATGAGCAGTTCTTC.

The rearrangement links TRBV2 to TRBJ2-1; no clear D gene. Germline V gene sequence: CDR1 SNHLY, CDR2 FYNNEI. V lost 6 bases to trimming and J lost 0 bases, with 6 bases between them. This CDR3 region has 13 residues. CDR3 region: CASSPLSYNEQFF. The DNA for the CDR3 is TGTGCCAGCAGCCCCCTCTCCTACAATGAGCAGTTCTTC.

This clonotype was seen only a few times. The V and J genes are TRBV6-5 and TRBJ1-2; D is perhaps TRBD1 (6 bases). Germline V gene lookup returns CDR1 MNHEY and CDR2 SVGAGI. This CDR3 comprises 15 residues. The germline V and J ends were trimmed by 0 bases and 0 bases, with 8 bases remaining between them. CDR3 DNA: TGTGCCAGCAGTTACTCGGCAGGGGCTAACTATGGCTACACCTTC. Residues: CASSYSAGANYGYTF.

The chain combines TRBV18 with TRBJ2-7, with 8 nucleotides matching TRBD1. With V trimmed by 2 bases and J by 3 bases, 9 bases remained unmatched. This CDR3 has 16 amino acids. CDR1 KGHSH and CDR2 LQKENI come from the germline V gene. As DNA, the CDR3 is TGTGCCAGCTCACCAGGACAGGGCAGACTGAACTACGAGCAGTACTTC. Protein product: CASSPGQGRLNYEQYF.

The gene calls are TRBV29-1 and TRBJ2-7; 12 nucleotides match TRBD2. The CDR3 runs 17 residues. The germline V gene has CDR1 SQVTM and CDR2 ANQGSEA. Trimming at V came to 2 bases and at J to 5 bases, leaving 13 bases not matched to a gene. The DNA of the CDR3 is TGCAGCGTTGAAACCCGGACGACTAGCGGGAGAGTAAACGAGCAGTACTTC. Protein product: CSVETRTTSGRVNEQYF.

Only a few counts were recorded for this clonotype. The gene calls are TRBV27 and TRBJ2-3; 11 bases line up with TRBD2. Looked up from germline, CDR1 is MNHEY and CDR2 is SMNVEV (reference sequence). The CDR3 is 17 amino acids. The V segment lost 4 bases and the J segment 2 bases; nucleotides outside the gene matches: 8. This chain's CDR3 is CASSSELAGAHTDTQYF. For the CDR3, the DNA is TGTGCCAGCAGTTCGGAACTAGCGGGGGCTCACACAGATACGCAGTATTTT.

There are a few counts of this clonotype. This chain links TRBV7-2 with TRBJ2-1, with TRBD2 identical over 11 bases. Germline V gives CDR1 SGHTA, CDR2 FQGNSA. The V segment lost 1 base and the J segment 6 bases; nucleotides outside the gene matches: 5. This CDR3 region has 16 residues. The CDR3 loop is CASSLDGTSGINEQFF. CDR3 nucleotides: TGTGCCAGCAGCTTAGACGGGACTAGCGGCATCAATGAGCAGTTCTTC.

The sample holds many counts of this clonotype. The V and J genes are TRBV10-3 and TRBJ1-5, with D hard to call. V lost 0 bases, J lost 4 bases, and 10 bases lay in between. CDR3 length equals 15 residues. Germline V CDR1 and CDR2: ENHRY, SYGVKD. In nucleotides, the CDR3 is TGTGCCATCAGTGAGTCGGTAGGGTGGAATCAGCCCCAGCATTTT. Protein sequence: CAISESVGWNQPQHF.

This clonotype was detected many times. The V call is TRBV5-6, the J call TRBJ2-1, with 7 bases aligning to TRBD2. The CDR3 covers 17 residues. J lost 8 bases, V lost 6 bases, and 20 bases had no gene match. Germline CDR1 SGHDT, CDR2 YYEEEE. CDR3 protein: CASTGKGSGGHFDEQFF. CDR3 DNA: TGTGCCAGCACCGGGAAGGGGTCGGGAGGCCACTTTGATGAGCAGTTCTTC.

The CDR3: CASSPPGLPRVYNEQFF. The CDR3 DNA reads as TGTGCCAGCAGTCCCCCGGGACTTCCGAGAGTGTACAATGAGCAGTTCTTC. The chain links TRBV12-3 or TRBV12-4 to TRBJ2-1; weak D call: TRBD2 (6 bases). The CDR3 spans 17 residues. With 5 bases removed from V and 4 bases from J, the gap between germline ends came to 21 bases.

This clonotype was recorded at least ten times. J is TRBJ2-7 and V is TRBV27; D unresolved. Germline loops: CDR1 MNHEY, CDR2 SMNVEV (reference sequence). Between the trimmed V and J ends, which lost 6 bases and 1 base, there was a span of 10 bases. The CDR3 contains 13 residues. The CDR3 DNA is TGTGCCAGCAGCGCCCCGTCGTCCTACGAGCAGTACTTC. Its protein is CASSAPSSYEQYF.

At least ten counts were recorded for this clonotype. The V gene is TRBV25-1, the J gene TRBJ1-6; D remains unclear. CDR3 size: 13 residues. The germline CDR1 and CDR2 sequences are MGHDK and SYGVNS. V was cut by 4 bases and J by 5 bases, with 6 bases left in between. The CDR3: CASSGQNNSPLHF. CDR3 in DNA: TGTGCCAGCAGTGGCCAGAATAATTCACCCCTCCACTTT.

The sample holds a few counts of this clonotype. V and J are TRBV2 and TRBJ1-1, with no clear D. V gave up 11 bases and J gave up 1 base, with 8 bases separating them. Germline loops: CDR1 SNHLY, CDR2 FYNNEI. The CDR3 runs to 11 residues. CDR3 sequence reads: CAVDTNTEAFF. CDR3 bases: TGTGCCGTTGACACGAACACTGAAGCTTTCTTT.

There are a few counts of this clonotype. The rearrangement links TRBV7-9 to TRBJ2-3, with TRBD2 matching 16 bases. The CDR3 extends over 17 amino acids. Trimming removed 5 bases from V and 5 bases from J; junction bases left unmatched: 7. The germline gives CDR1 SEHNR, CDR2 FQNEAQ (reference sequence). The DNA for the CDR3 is TGTGCCAGCAGCCCCGGGACTAGCGGGGGGGCAAAAGATACGCAGTATTTT. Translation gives CASSPGTSGGAKDTQYF.

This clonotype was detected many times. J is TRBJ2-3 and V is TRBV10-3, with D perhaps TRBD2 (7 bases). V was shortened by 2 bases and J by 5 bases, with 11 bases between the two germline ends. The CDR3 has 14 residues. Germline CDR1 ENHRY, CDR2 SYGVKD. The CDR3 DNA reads TGTGCCATCAGTGAGCGGGGGGCGGTAGATACGCAGTATTTT. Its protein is CAISERGAVDTQYF.

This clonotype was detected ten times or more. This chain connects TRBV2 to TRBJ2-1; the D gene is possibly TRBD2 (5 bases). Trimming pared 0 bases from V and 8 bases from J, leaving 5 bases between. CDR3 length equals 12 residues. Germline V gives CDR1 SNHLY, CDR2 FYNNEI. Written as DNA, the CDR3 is TGTGCCAGCAGTGAAGCGAGGGATGAGCAGTTCTTC. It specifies CASSEARDEQFF.

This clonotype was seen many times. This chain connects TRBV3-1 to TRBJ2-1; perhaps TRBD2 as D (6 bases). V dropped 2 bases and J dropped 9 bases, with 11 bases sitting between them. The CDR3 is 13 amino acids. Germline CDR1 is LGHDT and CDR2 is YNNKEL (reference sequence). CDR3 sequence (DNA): TGTGCCAGCAGCCAACAGCGGGTAGGTGAGCAGTTCTTC. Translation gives CASSQQRVGEQFF.

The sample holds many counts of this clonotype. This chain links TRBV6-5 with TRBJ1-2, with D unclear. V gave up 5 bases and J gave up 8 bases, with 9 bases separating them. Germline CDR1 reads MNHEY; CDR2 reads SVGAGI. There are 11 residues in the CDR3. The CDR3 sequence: CASSTGGGYTF. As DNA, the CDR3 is TGTGCCAGCAGTACGGGAGGGGGCTACACCTTC.

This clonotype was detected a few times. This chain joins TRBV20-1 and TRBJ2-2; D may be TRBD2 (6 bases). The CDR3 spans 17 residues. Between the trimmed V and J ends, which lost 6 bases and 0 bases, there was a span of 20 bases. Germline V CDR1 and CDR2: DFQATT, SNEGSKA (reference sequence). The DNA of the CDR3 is TGCAGTGCGCGATCTGCGCGGGACTCTCCGAACACCGGGGAGCTGTTTTTT. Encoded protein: CSARSARDSPNTGELFF.

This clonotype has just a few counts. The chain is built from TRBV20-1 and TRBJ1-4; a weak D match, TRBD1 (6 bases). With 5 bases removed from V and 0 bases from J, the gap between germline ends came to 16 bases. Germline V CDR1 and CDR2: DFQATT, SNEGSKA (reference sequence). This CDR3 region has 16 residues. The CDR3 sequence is CSAFTGRSTTNEKLFF. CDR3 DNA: TGCAGTGCTTTTACAGGGAGGAGCACAACTAATGAAAAACTGTTTTTT.